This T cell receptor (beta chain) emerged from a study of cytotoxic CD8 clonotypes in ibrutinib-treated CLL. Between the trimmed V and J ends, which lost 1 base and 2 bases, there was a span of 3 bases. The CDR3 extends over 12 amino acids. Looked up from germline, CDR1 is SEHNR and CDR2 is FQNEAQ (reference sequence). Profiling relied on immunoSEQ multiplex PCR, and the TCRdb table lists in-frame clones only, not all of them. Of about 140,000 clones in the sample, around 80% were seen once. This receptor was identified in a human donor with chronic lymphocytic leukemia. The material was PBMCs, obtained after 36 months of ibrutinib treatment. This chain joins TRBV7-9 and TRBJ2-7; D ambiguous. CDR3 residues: CASSLVAYEQYF. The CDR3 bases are TGTGCCAGCAGCTTAGTAGCCTACGAGCAGTACTTC.